This T cell receptor beta chain was identified during a study of identical twins. TCRdb fed the 5' RACE reads into MiXCR, producing one record per CDR3 protein. This sample has some 710,000 distinct CDR3 sequences, with approximately 6.1% found just once. The CDR3 runs 17 residues. V gave up 0 bases and J gave up 2 bases; unmatched junction bases: 6. Germline V gives CDR1 MNHEY, CDR2 SVGAGI. This clonotype was seen many times. The chain is built from TRBV6-5 and TRBJ1-5; TRBD1 aligns across 8 bases. Sequences were obtained from naive T cells sorted from blood. The sequence was collected from a man aged 18 to 29 in good health. The chain's CDR3 is CASSYSAAGQGNQPQHF. As DNA, the CDR3 is TGTGCCAGCAGTTACTCGGCAGCGGGACAGGGCAATCAGCCCCAGCATTTT.